This note documents a single TCR beta chain sequence. Its antigen is not known. Other nucleotide sequences from this sample produce the same CDR3. The data belong to a study of shared clonotypes between healthy human individuals. Whole-study context: CD8 memory received one plate per donor, CD8 naive two, CD4 memory three and CD4 naive three. Study-wide results and limits: Memory subsets generally showed lower estimated richness than naive subsets. In a few donors, about 5% of naive CD4 clonotypes appeared in common.

At a deep level, the assay was run. TCRdb's copy holds only in-frame clones and misses some; the assay was immunoSEQ multiplex PCR. Counted here are over 2,000,000 clones, 90% to 95% occurring once; the ten biggest clones make up approximately 1.6%. Per germline, CDR1 SGHTA and CDR2 FQGNSA. V lost 5 bases and J lost 1; bases outside the gene matches: 4. The CDR3 spans 16 residues. Naive CD8 cells lacked CD45RO, underwent positive selection for CCR7 and left out terminally differentiated effector memory CD45RA+ cells. The sequence was collected from a man aged 18 to 29 in good health. Some clones in this sample may be carry-over from other donors' samples. Sequencing used naive CD8+ T cells from PBMCs. The chain couples TRBV7-2 to TRBJ2-1; 11 positions agree with TRBD2. CDR3 sequence (DNA): TGTGCCAGCAGCCTGTTAGCGGGAGGGTCCTACAATGAGCAGTTCTTC. It yields the protein CASSLLAGGSYNEQFF.